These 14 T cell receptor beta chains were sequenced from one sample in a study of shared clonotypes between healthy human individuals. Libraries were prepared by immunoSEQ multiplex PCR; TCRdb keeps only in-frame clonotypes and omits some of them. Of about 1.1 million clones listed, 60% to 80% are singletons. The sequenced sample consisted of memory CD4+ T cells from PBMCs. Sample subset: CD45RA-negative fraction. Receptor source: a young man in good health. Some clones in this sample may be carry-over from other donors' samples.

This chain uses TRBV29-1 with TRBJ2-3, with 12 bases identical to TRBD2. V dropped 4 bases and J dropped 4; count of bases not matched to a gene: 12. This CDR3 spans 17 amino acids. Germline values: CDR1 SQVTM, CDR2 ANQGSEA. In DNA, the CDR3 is TGCAGCGTTGTGCTTTTTTGGCTAGCGGGAGGGGCAGATACGCAGTATTTT. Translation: CSVVLFWLAGGADTQYF.

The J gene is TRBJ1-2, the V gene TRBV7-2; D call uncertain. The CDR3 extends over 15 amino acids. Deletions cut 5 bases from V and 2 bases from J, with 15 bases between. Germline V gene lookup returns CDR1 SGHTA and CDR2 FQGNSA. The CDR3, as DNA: TGTGCCAGCAGCAGTGACACCCGCCACAACTATGGCTACACCTTC. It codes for CASSSDTRHNYGYTF.

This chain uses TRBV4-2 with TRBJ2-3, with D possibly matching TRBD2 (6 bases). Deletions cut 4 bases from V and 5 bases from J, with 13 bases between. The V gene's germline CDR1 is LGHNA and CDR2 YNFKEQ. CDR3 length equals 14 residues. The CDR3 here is CASSREVGVDTQYF. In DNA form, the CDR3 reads TGTGCCAGCAGCCGGGAGGTGGGGGTAGATACGCAGTATTTT.

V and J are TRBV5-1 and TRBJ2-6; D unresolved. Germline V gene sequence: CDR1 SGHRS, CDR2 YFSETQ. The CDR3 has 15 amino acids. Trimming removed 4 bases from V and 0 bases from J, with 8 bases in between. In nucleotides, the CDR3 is TGCGCCAGCAGCCGGTTAGACTCTGGGGCCAACGTCCTGACTTTC. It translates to CASSRLDSGANVLTF.

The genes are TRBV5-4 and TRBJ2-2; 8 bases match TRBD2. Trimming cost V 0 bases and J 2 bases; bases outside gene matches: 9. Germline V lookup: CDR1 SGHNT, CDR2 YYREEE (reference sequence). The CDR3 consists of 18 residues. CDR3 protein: CASSLGPRSGSNTGELFF. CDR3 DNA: TGTGCCAGCAGCTTGGGGCCCAGGAGCGGGAGCAACACCGGGGAGCTGTTTTTT.

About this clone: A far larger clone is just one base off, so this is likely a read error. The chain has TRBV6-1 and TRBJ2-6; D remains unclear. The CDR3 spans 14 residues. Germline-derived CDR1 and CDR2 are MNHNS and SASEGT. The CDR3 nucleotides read TGTGCCGGCAGTCAGTTACCTGGGGCCAACGTCCTGACTTTC. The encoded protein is CAGSQLPGANVLTF.

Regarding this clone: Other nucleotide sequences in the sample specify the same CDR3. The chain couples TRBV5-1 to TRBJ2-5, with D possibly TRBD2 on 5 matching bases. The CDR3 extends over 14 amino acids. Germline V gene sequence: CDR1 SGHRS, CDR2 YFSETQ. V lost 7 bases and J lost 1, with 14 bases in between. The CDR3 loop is CASGSTSGQETQYF. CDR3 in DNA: TGCGCCAGCGGATCTACGAGCGGCCAAGAGACCCAGTACTTC.

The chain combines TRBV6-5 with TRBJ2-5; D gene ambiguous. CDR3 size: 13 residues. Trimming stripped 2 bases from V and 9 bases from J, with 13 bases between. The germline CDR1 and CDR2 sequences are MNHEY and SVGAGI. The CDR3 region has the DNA TGTGCCAGCAGTTACCGACACCCAGGAGCCCAGTACTTC. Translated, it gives CASSYRHPGAQYF.

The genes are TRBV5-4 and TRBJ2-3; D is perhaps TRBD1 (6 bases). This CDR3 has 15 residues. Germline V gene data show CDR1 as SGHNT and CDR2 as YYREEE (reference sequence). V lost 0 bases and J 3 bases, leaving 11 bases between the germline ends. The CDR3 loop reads CASSLAAGVTDTQYF. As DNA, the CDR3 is TGTGCCAGCAGCTTGGCGGCAGGGGTAACAGATACGCAGTATTTT.

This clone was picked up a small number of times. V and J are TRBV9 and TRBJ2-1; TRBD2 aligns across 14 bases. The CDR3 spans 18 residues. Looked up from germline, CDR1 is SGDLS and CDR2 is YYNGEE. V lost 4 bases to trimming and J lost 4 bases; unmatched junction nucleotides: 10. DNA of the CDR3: TGTGCCAGCAGCACGGGGACTAGCGGGAGAGGGGGGTACAATGAGCAGTTCTTC. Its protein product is CASSTGTSGRGGYNEQFF.

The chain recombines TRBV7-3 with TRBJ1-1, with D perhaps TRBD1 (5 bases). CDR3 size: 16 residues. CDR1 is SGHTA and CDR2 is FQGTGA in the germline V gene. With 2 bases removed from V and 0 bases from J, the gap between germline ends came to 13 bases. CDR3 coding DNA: TGTGCCAGCAGCTTATTTGGGGCAGGATTGAACACTGAAGCTTTCTTT. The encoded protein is CASSLFGAGLNTEAFF.

DNA for the CDR3: TGTGCCACACAGGAGAACAATGAGCAGTTCTTC. Translation: CATQENNEQFF. The V and J genes are TRBV10-3 and TRBJ2-1, with D possibly TRBD1 on 5 matching bases. CDR1 and CDR2 from the germline V gene are ENHRY and SYGVKD. The CDR3 sequence is 11 residues long. The V end was cut by 10 bases, the J end by 5 bases, with 9 bases between.

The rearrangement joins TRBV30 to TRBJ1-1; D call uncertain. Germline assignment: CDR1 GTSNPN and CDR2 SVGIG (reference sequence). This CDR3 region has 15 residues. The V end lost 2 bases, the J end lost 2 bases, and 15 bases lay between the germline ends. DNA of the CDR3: TGTGCCTGGAGTTCCGCCCTCGGCAGCAACACTGAAGCTTTCTTT. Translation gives CAWSSALGSNTEAFF.

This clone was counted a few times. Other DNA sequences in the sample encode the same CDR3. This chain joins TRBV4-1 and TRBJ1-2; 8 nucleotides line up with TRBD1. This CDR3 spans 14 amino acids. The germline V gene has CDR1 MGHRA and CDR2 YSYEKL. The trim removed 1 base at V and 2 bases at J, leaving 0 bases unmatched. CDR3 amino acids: CASSQGTGNYGYTF. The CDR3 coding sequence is TGCGCCAGCAGCCAAGGGACAGGGAACTATGGCTACACCTTC.